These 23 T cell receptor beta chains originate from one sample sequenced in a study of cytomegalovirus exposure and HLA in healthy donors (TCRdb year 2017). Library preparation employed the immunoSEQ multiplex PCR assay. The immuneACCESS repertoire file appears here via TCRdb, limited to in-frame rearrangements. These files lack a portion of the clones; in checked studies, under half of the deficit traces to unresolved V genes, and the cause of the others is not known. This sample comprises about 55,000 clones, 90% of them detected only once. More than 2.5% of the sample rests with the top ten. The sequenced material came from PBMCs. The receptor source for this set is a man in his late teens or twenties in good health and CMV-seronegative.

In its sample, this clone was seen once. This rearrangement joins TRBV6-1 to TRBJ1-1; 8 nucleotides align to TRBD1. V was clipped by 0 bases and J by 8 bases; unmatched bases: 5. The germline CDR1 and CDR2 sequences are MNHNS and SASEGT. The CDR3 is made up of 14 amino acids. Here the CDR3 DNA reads TGTGCCAGCAGTGAAGCAGTAAGGGACAGGGAAGCTTTCTTT. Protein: CASSEAVRDREAFF.

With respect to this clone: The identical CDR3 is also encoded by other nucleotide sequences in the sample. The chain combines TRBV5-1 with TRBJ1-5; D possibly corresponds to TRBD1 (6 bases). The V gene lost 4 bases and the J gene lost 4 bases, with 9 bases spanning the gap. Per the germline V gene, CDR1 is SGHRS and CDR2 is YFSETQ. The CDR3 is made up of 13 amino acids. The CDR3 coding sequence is TGCGCCAGCAGCCTGGACAGAAATCAGCCCCAGCATTTT. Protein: CASSLDRNQPQHF.

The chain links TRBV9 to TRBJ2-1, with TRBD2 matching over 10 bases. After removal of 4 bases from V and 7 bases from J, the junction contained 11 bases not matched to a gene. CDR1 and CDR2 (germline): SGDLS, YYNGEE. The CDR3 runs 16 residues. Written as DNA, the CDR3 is TGTGCCAGCAGCCTTATCGGGCTAGCGGGAGTAAATGAGCAGTTCTTC. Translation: CASSLIGLAGVNEQFF.

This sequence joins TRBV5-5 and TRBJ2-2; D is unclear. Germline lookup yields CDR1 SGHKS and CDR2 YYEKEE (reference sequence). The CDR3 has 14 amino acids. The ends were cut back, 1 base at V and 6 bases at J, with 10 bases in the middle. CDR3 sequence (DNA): TGTGCCAGCAGCTTGTTTCTCGGTTCCGGGGAGCTGTTTTTT. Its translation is CASSLFLGSGELFF.

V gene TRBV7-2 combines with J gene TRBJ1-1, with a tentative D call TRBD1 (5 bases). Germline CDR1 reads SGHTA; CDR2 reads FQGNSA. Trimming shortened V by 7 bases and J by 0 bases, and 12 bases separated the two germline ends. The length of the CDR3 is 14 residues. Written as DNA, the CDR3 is TGTGCCAGCAAATGGGGCAGTATGAACACTGAAGCTTTCTTT. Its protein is CASKWGSMNTEAFF.

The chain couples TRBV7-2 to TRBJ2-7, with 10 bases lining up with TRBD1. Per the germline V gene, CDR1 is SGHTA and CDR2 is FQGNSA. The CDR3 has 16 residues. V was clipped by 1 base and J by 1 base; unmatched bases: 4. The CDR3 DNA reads TGTGCCAGCAGCTTAGTGGACAGGGGGGAATCCTACGAGCAGTACTTC. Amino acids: CASSLVDRGESYEQYF.

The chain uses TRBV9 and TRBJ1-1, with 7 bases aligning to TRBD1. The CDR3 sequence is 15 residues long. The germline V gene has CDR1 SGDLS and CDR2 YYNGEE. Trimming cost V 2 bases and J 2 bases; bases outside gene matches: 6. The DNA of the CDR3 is TGTGCCAGCAGCGTGTTGACAGGGTCTAACACTGAAGCTTTCTTT. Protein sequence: CASSVLTGSNTEAFF.

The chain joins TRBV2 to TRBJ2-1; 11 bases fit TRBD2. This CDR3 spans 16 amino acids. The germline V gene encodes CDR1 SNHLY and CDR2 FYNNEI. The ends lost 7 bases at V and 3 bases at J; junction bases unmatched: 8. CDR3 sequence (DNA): TGTGCCAGCAAAACCATAGCGGGAGGGAGCTACAATGAGCAGTTCTTC. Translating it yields CASKTIAGGSYNEQFF.

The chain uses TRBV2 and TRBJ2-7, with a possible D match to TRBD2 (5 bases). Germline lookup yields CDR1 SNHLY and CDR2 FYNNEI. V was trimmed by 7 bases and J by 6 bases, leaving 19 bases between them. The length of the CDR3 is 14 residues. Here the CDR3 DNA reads TGTGCCAGCATAAAGGAAAAGGGAGTTGGCGAGCAGTACTTC. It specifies CASIKEKGVGEQYF.

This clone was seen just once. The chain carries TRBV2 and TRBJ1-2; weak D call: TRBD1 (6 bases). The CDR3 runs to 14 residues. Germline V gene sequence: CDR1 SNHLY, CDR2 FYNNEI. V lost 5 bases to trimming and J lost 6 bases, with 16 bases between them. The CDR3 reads CASSNRASMDGYTF. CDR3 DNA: TGTGCCAGCAGTAACAGGGCTTCAATGGATGGCTACACCTTC.

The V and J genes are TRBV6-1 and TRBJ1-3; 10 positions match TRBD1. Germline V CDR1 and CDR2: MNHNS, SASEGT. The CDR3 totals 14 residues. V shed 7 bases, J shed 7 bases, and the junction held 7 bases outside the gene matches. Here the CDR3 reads CASTRDRGGNTIYF. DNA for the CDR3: TGTGCCAGCACCCGGGACAGGGGAGGGAACACCATATATTTT.

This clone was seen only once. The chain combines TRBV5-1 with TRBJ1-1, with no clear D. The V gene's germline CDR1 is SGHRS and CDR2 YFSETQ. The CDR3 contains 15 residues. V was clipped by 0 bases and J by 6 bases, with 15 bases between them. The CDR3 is CASSLAQVPGAEAFF. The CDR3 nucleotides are TGCGCCAGCAGCTTGGCCCAGGTTCCCGGGGCTGAAGCTTTCTTT.

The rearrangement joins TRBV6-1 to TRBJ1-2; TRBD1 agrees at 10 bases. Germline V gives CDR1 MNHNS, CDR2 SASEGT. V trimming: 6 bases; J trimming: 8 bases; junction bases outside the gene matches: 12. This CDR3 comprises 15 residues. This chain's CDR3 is CASRDDRGRNWGYTF. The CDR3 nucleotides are TGTGCCAGCAGGGACGACAGGGGGCGAAACTGGGGCTACACCTTC.

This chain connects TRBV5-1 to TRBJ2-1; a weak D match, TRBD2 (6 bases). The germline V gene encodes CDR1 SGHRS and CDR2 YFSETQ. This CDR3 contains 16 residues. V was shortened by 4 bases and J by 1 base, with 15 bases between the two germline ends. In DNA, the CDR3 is TGCGCCAGCAGCCCGGGACTGAAAAGATCCTACAATGAGCAGTTCTTC. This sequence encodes CASSPGLKRSYNEQFF.

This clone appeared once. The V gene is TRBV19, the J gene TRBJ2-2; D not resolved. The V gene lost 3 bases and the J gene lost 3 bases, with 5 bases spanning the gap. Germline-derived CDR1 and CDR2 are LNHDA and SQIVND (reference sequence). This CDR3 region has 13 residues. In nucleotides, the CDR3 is TGTGCCAGTAGTATCGTCTACACCGGGGAGCTGTTTTTT. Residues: CASSIVYTGELFF.

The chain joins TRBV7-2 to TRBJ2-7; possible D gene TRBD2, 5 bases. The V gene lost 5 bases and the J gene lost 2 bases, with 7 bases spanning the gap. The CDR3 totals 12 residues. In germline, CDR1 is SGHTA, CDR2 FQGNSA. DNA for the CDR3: TGTGCCAGCAGCCCCGGGGCCTACGAGCAGTACTTC. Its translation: CASSPGAYEQYF.

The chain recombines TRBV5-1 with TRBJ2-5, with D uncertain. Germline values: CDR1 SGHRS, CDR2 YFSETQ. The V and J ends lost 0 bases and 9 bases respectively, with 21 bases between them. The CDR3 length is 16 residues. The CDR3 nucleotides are TGCGCCAGCAGCTTGGAAACGGCCTCGCATGCGGAGCCCCAGTACTTC. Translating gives CASSLETASHAEPQYF.

The CDR3 nucleotides are TGTGCCAGTAGTATCGGGGAGGGACCCTACGAGCAGTACTTC. Translation: CASSIGEGPYEQYF. The chain recombines TRBV19 with TRBJ2-7; TRBD2 matches 7 bases. This CDR3 spans 14 amino acids. Germline V CDR1 and CDR2: LNHDA, SQIVND (reference sequence). V dropped 3 bases and J dropped 2; count of bases not matched to a gene: 4. Drawing the rest from reference TRBV19 and TRBJ2-7, the complete variable domain is DGGITQSPKYLFRKEGQNVTLSCEQNLNHDAMYWYRQDPGQGLRLIYYSQIVNDFQKGDIAEGYSVSREKKESFPLTVTSAQKNPTAFYLCASSIGEGPYEQYFGPGTRLTVT.

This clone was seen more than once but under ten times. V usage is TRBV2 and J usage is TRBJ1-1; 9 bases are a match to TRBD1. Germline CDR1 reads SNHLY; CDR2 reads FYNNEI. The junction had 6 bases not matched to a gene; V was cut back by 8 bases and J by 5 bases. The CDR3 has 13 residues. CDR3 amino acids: CASCGTGFTEAFF. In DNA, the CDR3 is TGTGCCAGCTGCGGGACAGGGTTTACTGAAGCTTTCTTT.

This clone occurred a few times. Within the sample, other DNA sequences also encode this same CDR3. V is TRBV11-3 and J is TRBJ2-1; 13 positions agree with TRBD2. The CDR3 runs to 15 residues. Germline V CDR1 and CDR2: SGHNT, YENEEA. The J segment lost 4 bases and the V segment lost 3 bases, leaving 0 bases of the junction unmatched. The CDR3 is CASSLGLAGYNEQFF. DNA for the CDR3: TGTGCCAGCAGCTTGGGACTAGCGGGGTACAATGAGCAGTTCTTC.

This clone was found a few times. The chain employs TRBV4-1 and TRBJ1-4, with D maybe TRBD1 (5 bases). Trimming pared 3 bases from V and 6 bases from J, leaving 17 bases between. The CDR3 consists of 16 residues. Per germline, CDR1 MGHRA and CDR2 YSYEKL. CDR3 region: CASSHPPPGQDEKLFF. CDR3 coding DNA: TGCGCCAGCAGCCACCCGCCGCCAGGGCAGGATGAAAAACTGTTTTTT.

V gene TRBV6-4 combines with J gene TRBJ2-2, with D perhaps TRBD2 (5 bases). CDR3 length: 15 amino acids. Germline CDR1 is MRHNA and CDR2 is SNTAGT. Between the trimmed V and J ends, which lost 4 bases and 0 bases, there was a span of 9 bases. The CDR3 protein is CASSVRAANTGELFF. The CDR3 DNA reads TGTGCCAGCAGTGTACGAGCGGCGAACACCGGGGAGCTGTTTTTT.

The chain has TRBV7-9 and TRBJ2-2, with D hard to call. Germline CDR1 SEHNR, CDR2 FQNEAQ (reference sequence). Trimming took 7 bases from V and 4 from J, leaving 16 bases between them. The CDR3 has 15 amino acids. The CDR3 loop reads CASTKREGATGELFF. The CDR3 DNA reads TGTGCCAGCACCAAGCGAGAAGGCGCCACCGGGGAGCTGTTTTTT.